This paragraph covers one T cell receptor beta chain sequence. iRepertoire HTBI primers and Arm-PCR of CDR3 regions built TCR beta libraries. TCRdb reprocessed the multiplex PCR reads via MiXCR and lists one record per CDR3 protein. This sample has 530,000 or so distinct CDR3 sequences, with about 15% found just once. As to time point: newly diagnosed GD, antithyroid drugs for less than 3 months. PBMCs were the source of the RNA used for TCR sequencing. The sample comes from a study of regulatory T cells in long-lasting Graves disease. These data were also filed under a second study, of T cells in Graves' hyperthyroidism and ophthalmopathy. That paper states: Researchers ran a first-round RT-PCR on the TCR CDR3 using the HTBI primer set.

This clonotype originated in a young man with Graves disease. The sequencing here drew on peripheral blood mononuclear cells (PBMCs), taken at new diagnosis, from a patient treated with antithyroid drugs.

The CDR3 sequence: CASSMWLAGKQETQYF. As DNA, the CDR3 is TGTGCCAGTAGTATGTGGCTAGCGGGAAAACAAGAGACCCAGTACTTC. The chain has TRBV19 and TRBJ2-5, with TRBD2 matching 9 bases. Germline V lookup: CDR1 LNHDA, CDR2 SQIVND (reference sequence). J was trimmed by 2 bases and V by 3 bases; bases with no gene match: 7. This CDR3 has 16 residues.